The 21 T cell receptor beta chains below were found in one sample sequenced in a study of cytomegalovirus exposure and HLA in healthy donors. The data were produced by immunoSEQ multiplex PCR, yet TCRdb's version contains in-frame clones alone and is incomplete. The data contain under 150,000 clones, approximately 91% of them seen just once; the ten biggest clones take up 0.6% to 0.8%. Sequencing was performed on PBMCs. The receptors shown here come from a young man in good health and CMV-seronegative.

The chain has TRBV27 and TRBJ1-5; no reliable D call. The germline gives CDR1 MNHEY, CDR2 SMNVEV (reference sequence). V was pared by 5 bases and J by 6 bases, with 20 bases between. The CDR3 runs 16 residues. The CDR3, as DNA: TGTGCCAGCAGTCCAGCCCCGCGGAGCGCCGGTCAGCCCCAGCATTTT. This gives the protein CASSPAPRSAGQPQHF.

The V call is TRBV11-3, the J call TRBJ2-1; weak D call: TRBD2 (5 bases). Trimming left V 2 bases short and J 9 bases short, with 14 bases between. The CDR3 is made up of 14 amino acids. Germline CDR1 reads SGHNT; CDR2 reads YENEEA. The CDR3 here is CASSLRRGSSEQFF. In DNA form, the CDR3 reads TGTGCCAGCAGCTTACGGAGAGGGTCGAGTGAGCAGTTCTTC.

The gene calls are TRBV5-1 and TRBJ2-3, with 8 positions matching TRBD2. Germline CDR1 and CDR2: SGHRS and YFSETQ. The CDR3 contains 15 residues. V shed 5 bases, J shed 2 bases, and the junction held 7 bases outside the gene matches. The CDR3 reads CASRSGGGNTDTQYF. In nucleotides, the CDR3 is TGCGCCAGCAGATCCGGCGGGGGGAACACAGATACGCAGTATTTT.

J is TRBJ1-1 and V is TRBV6-5, with 7 bases identical to TRBD1. The V gene's germline CDR1 is MNHEY and CDR2 SVGAGI. The V gene end was trimmed by 7 bases and the J gene end by 4 bases; junction bases not matched to a gene: 9. The CDR3 has 14 residues. Written as DNA, the CDR3 is TGTGCCAGCATAGGGGGACCAGGGGGCACTGAAGCTTTCTTT. Translating gives CASIGGPGGTEAFF.

The genes are TRBV5-1 and TRBJ1-4; D gene uncertain. The germline gives CDR1 SGHRS, CDR2 YFSETQ. V was cut by 4 bases and J by 8 bases, with 18 bases left in between. CDR3 length equals 15 residues. The CDR3 nucleotides read TGCGCCAGCAGCCTTGGGAGCCTTGGGTCCGAAAAACTGTTTTTT. Translated: CASSLGSLGSEKLFF.

The rearrangement joins TRBV5-1 to TRBJ2-7, with 7 nucleotides matching TRBD1. The CDR3 length is 15 residues. J lost 0 bases, V lost 3 bases, and 6 bases had no gene match. CDR1 is SGHRS, CDR2 YFSETQ, per germline. CDR3 residues: CASSWGAGGSYEQYF. CDR3 DNA sequence: TGCGCCAGCAGCTGGGGCGCAGGGGGCTCCTACGAGCAGTACTTC.

This sequence joins TRBV5-1 and TRBJ2-7; 9 nucleotides align to TRBD2. Germline loops: CDR1 SGHRS, CDR2 YFSETQ. Trimming took 0 bases from V and 2 from J; bases not matched to a gene: 3. The CDR3 length is 15 residues. As DNA, the CDR3 is TGCGCCAGCAGCTTGGGGGGACTAGCCCCCTACGAGCAGTACTTC. Translating it yields CASSLGGLAPYEQYF.

The chain combines TRBV14 with TRBJ1-2; D gene unclear. CDR1 and CDR2 from the germline V gene are SGHDN and FVKESK. V lost 4 bases and J 5 bases, leaving 11 bases between the germline ends. This CDR3 comprises 13 residues. Here the CDR3 reads CASSPRLGYGYTF. DNA for the CDR3: TGTGCCAGCAGCCCCAGGTTGGGTTATGGCTACACCTTC.

The chain has TRBV2 and TRBJ1-2; D is uncertain. From germline, CDR1 is SNHLY and CDR2 FYNNEI. The V gene lost 8 bases and the J gene lost 6 bases, with 22 bases spanning the gap. The CDR3 covers 15 residues. The CDR3 sequence is CASCFTRLPGNGYTF. CDR3 coding DNA: TGTGCCAGCTGTTTCACTCGTCTCCCCGGTAATGGCTACACCTTC.

The V gene is TRBV7-8, the J gene TRBJ1-6, with D possibly matching TRBD1 (6 bases). Germline V gene sequence: CDR1 SGHVS, CDR2 FQNEAQ. The CDR3 contains 14 residues. Trimming pared 5 bases from V and 6 bases from J, leaving 11 bases between. The CDR3 spells CASSLQGGNSPLHF. The CDR3 DNA reads TGTGCCAGCAGCCTACAGGGTGGTAATTCACCCCTCCACTTT.

The table lists this clone with a few counts. V usage is TRBV6-6 and J usage is TRBJ1-5; TRBD1 is a possible D gene (6 bases). The V gene's germline CDR1 is MNHNY and CDR2 SVGAGI (reference sequence). V was cut by 0 bases and J by 5 bases, with 14 bases left in between. This CDR3 has 16 amino acids. The CDR3 DNA sequence: TGTGCCAGCAGTTACTCTGGCCAGGGGTGGGATCAGCCCCAGCATTTT. This translates into CASSYSGQGWDQPQHF.

The chain has TRBV13 and TRBJ1-2; D remains unclear. The length of the CDR3 is 13 residues. V dropped 0 bases and J dropped 6 bases, with 8 bases sitting between them. The germline V gene encodes CDR1 PRHDT and CDR2 FYEKMQ (reference sequence). The CDR3 DNA reads TGTGCCAGCAGCTTAGGAGGGAGACATGGCTACACCTTC. This codes for CASSLGGRHGYTF.

Regarding this clone: The identical CDR3 is also encoded by other nucleotide sequences in the sample. The chain is built from TRBV5-4 and TRBJ1-1, with D tentatively TRBD1 (6 bases). Trimming removed 0 bases from V and 0 bases from J, with 6 bases in between. The CDR3 length is 14 residues. Germline V CDR1 and CDR2: SGHNT, YYREEE (reference sequence). CDR3 sequence reads: CASSLGQVNTEAFF. Here the CDR3 DNA reads TGTGCCAGCAGCTTGGGACAGGTGAACACTGAAGCTTTCTTT. The whole variable domain, remainder taken from reference TRBV5-4 and TRBJ1-1, is ETGVTQSPTHLIKTRGQQVTLRCSSQSGHNTVSWYQQALGQGPQFIFQYYREEENGRGNFPPRFSGLQFPNYSSELNVNALELDDSALYLCASSLGQVNTEAFFGQGTRLTVV.

The chain links TRBV4-1 to TRBJ1-2; 7 nucleotides line up with TRBD1. Germline assignment: CDR1 MGHRA and CDR2 YSYEKL. V lost 3 bases and J lost 4; bases outside the gene matches: 11. The CDR3 covers 16 residues. The CDR3 bases are TGCGCCAGCAGCCAGGACGACAGGGCCCGCCGCTATGGCTACACCTTC. It codes for CASSQDDRARRYGYTF.

The chain has TRBV9 and TRBJ2-3; 8 bases match TRBD2. This CDR3 is 15 amino acids long. Germline V gene data show CDR1 as SGDLS and CDR2 as YYNGEE. Trimming took 2 bases from V and 3 from J; bases not matched to a gene: 5. DNA for the CDR3: TGTGCCAGCAGCGTCGGGGGGGCAGTGACAGATACGCAGTATTTT. Translating it yields CASSVGGAVTDTQYF.

J is TRBJ2-1 and V is TRBV2; possibly TRBD2 for D (6 bases). The CDR3 sequence is 20 residues long. Between the trimmed V and J ends, which lost 6 bases and 0 bases, there was a span of 27 bases. CDR1 is SNHLY, CDR2 FYNNEI, per germline. The CDR3 loop is CASSSPGAGRVINSYNEQFF. The CDR3 DNA is TGTGCCAGCAGCAGCCCGGGAGCCGGACGTGTGATCAACTCCTACAATGAGCAGTTCTTC.

CDR3 nucleotide sequence: TGTGCCAGCACGGAGATACCAATATACGAGCAGTACGTC. It specifies CASTEIPIYEQYV. The chain has TRBV27 and TRBJ2-7; D gene ambiguous. V lost 7 bases and J lost 4, with 14 bases in between. CDR1 MNHEY and CDR2 SMNVEV come from the germline V gene (reference sequence). This CDR3 contains 13 residues.

This chain links TRBV20-1 with TRBJ2-2; the D is unclear. The germline CDR1 and CDR2 sequences are DFQATT and SNEGSKA (reference sequence). The CDR3 is 11 residues long. V shed 3 bases and J shed 7 bases, with 6 bases lying between them. The CDR3 DNA reads as TGCAGTGCTAGTACGGGCGGGGAGCTGTTTTTT. It is translated as CSASTGGELFF.

This chain joins TRBV7-9 and TRBJ2-7; the D is unclear. V was trimmed by 4 bases and J by 6 bases, leaving 10 bases between them. Per the germline V gene, CDR1 is SEHNR and CDR2 is FQNEAQ (reference sequence). The CDR3 extends over 12 amino acids. This CDR3 reads CASSYSPLEQYV. The DNA for the CDR3 is TGTGCCAGCAGCTATAGCCCTCTCGAGCAGTACGTC.

This chain joins TRBV10-3 and TRBJ2-5; TRBD1 agrees at 11 bases. Germline V gene sequence: CDR1 ENHRY, CDR2 SYGVKD. The CDR3 covers 15 residues. After removal of 11 bases from V and 3 bases from J, the junction contained 11 bases not matched to a gene. The CDR3 coding sequence is TGTGCCTCCCGGACGGACAGGGGGCGCGAAGAGACCCAGTACTTC. This translates into CASRTDRGREETQYF.

This clone was seen only once. The chain employs TRBV10-2 and TRBJ2-7; a weak D match, TRBD2 (5 bases). This CDR3 contains 15 residues. Germline V gene data show CDR1 as WSHSY and CDR2 as SAAADI. The V and J ends lost 1 base and 0 bases respectively, with 10 bases between them. DNA of the CDR3: TGCGCCAGCAGTGAGTGGCGGACTCACTCCTACGAGCAGTACGTC. It specifies CASSEWRTHSYEQYV.